This TCR beta chain was captured by sequencing in a study of T cell responses to AZD1222 COVID-19 vaccine. Study-wide results and caveats: Following two doses of AZD1222, Spike-specific TCR breadth and depth rose.

The method was immunoSEQ multiplex PCR; TCRdb's version includes in-frame clones alone and lacks a portion of them. This sample has roughly 200,000 clones, with roughly 93% found just once. A word on this clone: The target antigen is unknown.

CDR1 is SEHNR and CDR2 is FQNEAQ in the germline V gene (reference sequence). This CDR3 comprises 18 residues. Trimming removed 0 bases from V and 0 bases from J, with 16 bases in between. The clonotype comes from an adult who received the MenACWY meningococcal vaccine as a control. Sequenced material: peripheral blood, taken 28 days after the second dose of the MenACWY control vaccine. The rearrangement uses TRBV7-9 and TRBJ2-3, with D maybe TRBD2 (6 bases). CDR3 sequence (DNA): TGTGCCAGCAGCTTAGCCCTCGGACTACTATCTAGCACAGATACGCAGTATTTT. Protein: CASSLALGLLSSTDTQYF.